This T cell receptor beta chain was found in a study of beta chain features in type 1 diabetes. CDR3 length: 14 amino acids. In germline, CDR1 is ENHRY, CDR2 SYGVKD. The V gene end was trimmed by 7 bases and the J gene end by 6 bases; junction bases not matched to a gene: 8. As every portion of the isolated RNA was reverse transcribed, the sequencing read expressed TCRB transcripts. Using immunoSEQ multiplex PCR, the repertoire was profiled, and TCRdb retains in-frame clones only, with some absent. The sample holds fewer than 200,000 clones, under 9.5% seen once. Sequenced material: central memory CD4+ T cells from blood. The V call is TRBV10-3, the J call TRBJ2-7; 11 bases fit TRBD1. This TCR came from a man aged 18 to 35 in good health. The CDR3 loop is CAIKGQGEASEQYF. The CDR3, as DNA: TGTGCCATCAAGGGACAGGGGGAGGCAAGCGAGCAGTACTTC.